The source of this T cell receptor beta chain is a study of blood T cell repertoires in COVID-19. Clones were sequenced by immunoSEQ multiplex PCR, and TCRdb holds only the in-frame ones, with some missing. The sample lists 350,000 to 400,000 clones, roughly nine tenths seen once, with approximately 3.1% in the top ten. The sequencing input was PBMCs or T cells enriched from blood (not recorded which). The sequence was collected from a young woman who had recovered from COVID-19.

The CDR3 DNA reads TGCGCCAGCAGCTTCCTAGCGGGGGGGCAAGATACGCAGTATTTT. This gives the protein CASSFLAGGQDTQYF. The rearrangement joins TRBV5-1 to TRBJ2-3; 12 bases are a match to TRBD2. Germline CDR1 reads SGHRS; CDR2 reads YFSETQ. V shed 2 bases, J shed 5 bases, and the junction held 3 bases outside the gene matches. The CDR3 contains 15 residues.